This TCR beta chain was captured in a study of blood T cell repertoires in COVID-19. Study overall: Both acute and convalescent COVID-19 samples were obtained from the United States, Italy and Spain.

This clone appeared a single time. Looked up from germline, CDR1 is WNHNN and CDR2 is SYGVQD (reference sequence). V was trimmed by 7 bases and J by 7 bases, leaving 23 bases between them. The CDR3 extends over 16 amino acids. In the original workflow: Quantification of nucleated cells was approximated via reference gene primer amplification. The method was immunoSEQ multiplex PCR; TCRdb's version includes in-frame clones alone and lacks a portion of them. V and J calls and clone size are copied from that table; D and trimming were computed from the DNA. The sample has approximately 110,000 clones, around 83% seen once.

The sequenced sample consisted of peripheral blood. The TCR sequence derives from a human donor in a cohort sampled during active COVID-19. The chain employs TRBV10-1 and TRBJ2-1; TRBD1 is a possible D gene (6 bases). The CDR3 DNA is TGCGCCAGCACCTCAATCAGGGGAAGAACCTCGAATGAGCAGTTCTTC. The encoded protein is CASTSIRGRTSNEQFF.